This entry lists 5 T cell receptor beta chains sequenced from one sample in a study of T cells in localized non-small cell lung cancer (dated by TCRdb to 2018 to 2020). Libraries were prepared through the immunoSEQ multiplex PCR assay. In its TCRdb copy, this immuneACCESS table keeps in-frame sequences only and misses some clones. Where compared with another copy, unresolved V genes explain less than half of these, and the others have no known cause. In all, the sample holds tens of thousands of clones, and approximately 89% of those were seen once. Of the sample, 12% is held by the ten largest clones. The specimen was peripheral blood mononuclear cells, collected before any cancer treatment. The receptor source for this set is a female donor aged 60 or older with stage II lung adenocarcinoma.

The genes are TRBV28 and TRBJ2-5; 7 nucleotides agree with TRBD1. The CDR3 contains 15 residues. CDR1 is MDHEN and CDR2 is SYDVKM in the germline V gene. With 4 bases clipped from V and 4 bases from J, the junction kept 9 bases outside the gene matches. The CDR3 here is CASSSREGALETQYF. Here the CDR3 DNA reads TGTGCCAGCAGTTCCCGTGAGGGGGCCCTAGAGACCCAGTACTTC.

This clone has only one observation. The chain employs TRBV13 and TRBJ2-3, with TRBD1 identical over 8 bases. With V trimmed by 5 bases and J by 3 bases, 10 bases remained unmatched. The germline V gene encodes CDR1 PRHDT and CDR2 FYEKMQ (reference sequence). CDR3 size: 16 residues. The CDR3 DNA reads TGTGCCAGCAGCCCACATAGGACAGGGATGACAGATACGCAGTATTTT. Its translation: CASSPHRTGMTDTQYF.

The chain uses TRBV7-9 and TRBJ2-3; D remains unclear. In germline, CDR1 is SEHNR, CDR2 FQNEAQ (reference sequence). V was trimmed by 4 bases and J by 5 bases, leaving 13 bases between them. This CDR3 comprises 14 residues. CDR3 in DNA: TGTGCCAGCAGCTCAACGGAAACGGGAGATACGCAGTATTTT. This translates into CASSSTETGDTQYF. The complete variable domain, with remaining parts taken from reference TRBV7-9 and TRBJ2-3, reads DTGVSQNPRHKITKRGQNVTFRCDPISEHNRLYWYRQTLGQGPEFLTYFQNEAQLEKSRLLSDRFSAERPKGSFSTLEIQRTEQGDSAMYLCASSSTETGDTQYFGPGTRLTVL.

This clone was observed a single time. This rearrangement joins TRBV5-1 to TRBJ2-2, with TRBD1 identical over 7 bases. With 1 base clipped from V and 2 bases from J, the junction kept 8 bases outside the gene matches. Per germline, CDR1 SGHRS and CDR2 YFSETQ. The CDR3 spans 17 residues. CDR3 in DNA: TGCGCCAGCAGCTTGTCCCCAGGGGGAAGAAACACCGGGGAGCTGTTTTTT. Amino acids: CASSLSPGGRNTGELFF.

In its sample, this clone was seen once. V usage is TRBV5-1 and J usage is TRBJ2-5; D tentatively reads TRBD1 or TRBD2 (5 bases each). V dropped 2 bases and J dropped 5 bases, with 7 bases sitting between them. This CDR3 contains 12 residues. The germline V gene encodes CDR1 SGHRS and CDR2 YFSETQ. CDR3 sequence: CASSFEGETQYF. The CDR3 nucleotides read TGCGCCAGCAGCTTCGAGGGGGAGACCCAGTACTTC.